This T cell receptor beta chain is from a study of monozygotic twins with inflammatory bowel disease. TCRdb re-called the 5' RACE reads and shows each CDR3 protein once, DNA omitted. The ten most abundant clones cover roughly 2.2% of a sample with hundreds of thousands of distinct CDR3 sequences. The TCR was taken from a human donor with ulcerative colitis or Crohn's disease, or a healthy co-twin of an affected twin (not recorded which). Sequencing used blood.

The CDR3 sequence: CASSLSAPTGTSYYEQYF. V gene TRBV12-3 or TRBV12-4 combines with J gene TRBJ2-7; TCRdb's D call of TRBD2 is untestable without DNA. CDR3 size: 18 residues.